A single T cell receptor beta chain is shown here with its context. This sample stems from a study of blood T cell repertoires in COVID-19. Background on the study: The study drew acute and convalescent COVID-19 samples from the United States, Italy and Spain. Sources were T cells, B-cell-depleted T cells, or PBMCs; the material itself was cDNA or gDNA.

Clones were read by immunoSEQ multiplex PCR, and TCRdb kept only the in-frame ones, dropping some. Of some 20,000 clones listed, about 89% are singletons. The CDR3 is 16 amino acids. V dropped 6 bases and J dropped 5; count of bases not matched to a gene: 10. Germline lookup yields CDR1 ENHRY and CDR2 SYGVKD. This rearrangement joins TRBV10-3 to TRBJ2-2; TRBD2 agrees at 9 bases. The material sequenced was peripheral blood. The receptor was isolated from a human donor in a cohort sampled during active COVID-19. CDR3 coding DNA: TGTGCCATCAGACGACTAGCGGACCTGGGGACCGGGGAGCTGTTTTTT. Protein product: CAIRRLADLGTGELFF.